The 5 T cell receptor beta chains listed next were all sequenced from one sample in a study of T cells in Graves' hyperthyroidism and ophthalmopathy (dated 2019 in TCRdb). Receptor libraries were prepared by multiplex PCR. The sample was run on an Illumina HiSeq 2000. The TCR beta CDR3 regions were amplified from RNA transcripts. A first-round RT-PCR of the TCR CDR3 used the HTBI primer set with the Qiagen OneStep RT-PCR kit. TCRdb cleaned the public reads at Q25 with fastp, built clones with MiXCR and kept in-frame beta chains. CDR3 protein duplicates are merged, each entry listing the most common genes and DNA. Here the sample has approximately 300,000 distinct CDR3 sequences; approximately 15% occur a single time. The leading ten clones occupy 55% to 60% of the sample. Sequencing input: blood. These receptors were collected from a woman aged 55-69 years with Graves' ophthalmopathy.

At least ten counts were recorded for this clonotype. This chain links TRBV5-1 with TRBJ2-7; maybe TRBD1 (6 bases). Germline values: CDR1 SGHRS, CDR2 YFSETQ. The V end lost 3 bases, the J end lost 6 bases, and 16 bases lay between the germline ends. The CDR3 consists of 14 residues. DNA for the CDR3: TGCGCCAGCAGCTACTTACAGGGTCGGGCCGAGCAGTACTTC. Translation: CASSYLQGRAEQYF. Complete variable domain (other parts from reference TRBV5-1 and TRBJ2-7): KAGVTQTPRYLIKTRGQQVTLSCSPISGHRSVSWYQQTPGQGLQFLFEYFSETQRNKGNFPGRFSGRQFSNSRSEMNVSTLELGDSALYLCASSYLQGRAEQYFGPGTRLTVT.

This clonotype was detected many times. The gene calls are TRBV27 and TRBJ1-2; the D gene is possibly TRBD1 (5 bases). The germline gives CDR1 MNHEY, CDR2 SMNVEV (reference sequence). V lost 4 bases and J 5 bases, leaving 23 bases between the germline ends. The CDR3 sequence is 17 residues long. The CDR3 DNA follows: TGTGCCAGCAGTTCATGGGGCGCCGAGTGGGCCGCTTATGGCTACACCTTC. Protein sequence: CASSSWGAEWAAYGYTF.

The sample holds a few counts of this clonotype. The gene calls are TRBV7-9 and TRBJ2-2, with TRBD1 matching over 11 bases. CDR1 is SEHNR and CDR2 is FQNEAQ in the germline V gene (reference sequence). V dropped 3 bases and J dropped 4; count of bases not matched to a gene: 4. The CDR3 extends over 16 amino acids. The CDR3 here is CASSFGQGALTGELFF. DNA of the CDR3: TGTGCCAGCAGCTTTGGACAGGGGGCACTCACCGGGGAGCTGTTTTTT.

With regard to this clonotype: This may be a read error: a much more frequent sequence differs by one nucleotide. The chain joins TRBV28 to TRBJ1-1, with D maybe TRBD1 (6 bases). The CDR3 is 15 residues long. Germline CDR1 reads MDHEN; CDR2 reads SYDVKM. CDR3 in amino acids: CANSIQTGSDTEAFF. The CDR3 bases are TGTGCCAACAGTATTCAGACAGGTTCCGACACTGAAGCTTTCTTT.

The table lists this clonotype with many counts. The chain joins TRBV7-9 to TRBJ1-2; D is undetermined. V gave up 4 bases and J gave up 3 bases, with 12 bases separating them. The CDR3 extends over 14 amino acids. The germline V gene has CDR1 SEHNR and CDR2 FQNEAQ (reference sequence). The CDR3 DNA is TGTGCCAGCAGCTCGGGCCAGGTGGACTATGGCTACACCTTC. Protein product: CASSSGQVDYGYTF. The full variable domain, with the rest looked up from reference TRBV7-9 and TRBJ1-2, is DTGVSQNPRHKITKRGQNVTFRCDPISEHNRLYWYRQTLGQGPEFLTYFQNEAQLEKSRLLSDRFSAERPKGSFSTLEIQRTEQGDSAMYLCASSSGQVDYGYTFGSGTRLTVV.